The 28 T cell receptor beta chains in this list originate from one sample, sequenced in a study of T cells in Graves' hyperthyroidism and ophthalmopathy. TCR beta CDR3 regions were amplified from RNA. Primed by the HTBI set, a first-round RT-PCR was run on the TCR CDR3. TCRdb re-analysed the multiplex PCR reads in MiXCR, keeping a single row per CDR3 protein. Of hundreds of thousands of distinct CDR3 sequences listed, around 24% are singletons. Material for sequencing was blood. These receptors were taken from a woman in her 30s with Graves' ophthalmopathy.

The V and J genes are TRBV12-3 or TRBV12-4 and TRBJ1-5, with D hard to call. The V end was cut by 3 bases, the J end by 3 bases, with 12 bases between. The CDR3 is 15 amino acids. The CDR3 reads CASSLRSDPNQPQHF. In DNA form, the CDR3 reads TGTGCCAGCAGTTTGAGGTCAGATCCCAATCAGCCCCAGCATTTT.

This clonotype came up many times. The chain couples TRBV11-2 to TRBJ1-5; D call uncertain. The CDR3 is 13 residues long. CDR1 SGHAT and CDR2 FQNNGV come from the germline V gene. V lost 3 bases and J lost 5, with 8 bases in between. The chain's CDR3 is CASSLQSDQPQHF. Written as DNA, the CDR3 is TGTGCCAGCAGCTTGCAGAGCGATCAGCCCCAGCATTTT.

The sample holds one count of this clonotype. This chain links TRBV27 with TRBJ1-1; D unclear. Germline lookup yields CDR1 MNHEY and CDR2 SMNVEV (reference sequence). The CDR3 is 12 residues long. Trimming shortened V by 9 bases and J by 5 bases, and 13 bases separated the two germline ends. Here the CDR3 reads CASWKRGTEAFF. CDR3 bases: TGTGCCAGTTGGAAAAGAGGAACTGAAGCTTTCTTT.

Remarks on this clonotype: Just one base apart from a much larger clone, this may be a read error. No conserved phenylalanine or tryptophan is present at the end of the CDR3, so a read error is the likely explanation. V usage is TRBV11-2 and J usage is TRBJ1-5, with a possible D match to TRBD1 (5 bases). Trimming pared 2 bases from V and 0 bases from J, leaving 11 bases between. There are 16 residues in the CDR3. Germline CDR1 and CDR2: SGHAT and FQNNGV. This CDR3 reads CASSLNGGYSNQPQHL. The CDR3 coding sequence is TGTGCCAGCAGCTTAAATGGGGGTTATAGCAATCAGCCCCAGCATTTG.

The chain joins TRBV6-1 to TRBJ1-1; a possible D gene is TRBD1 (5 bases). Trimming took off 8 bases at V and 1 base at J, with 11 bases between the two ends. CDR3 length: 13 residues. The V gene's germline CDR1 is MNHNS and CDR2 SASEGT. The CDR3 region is CASQRGANTEAFF. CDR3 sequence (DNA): TGTGCCAGCCAAAGGGGAGCGAACACTGAAGCTTTCTTT.

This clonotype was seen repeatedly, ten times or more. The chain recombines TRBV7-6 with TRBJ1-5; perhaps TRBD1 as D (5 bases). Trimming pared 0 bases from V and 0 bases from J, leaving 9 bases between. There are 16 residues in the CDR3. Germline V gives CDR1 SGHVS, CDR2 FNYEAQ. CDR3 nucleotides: TGTGCCAGCAGCTTAGCTGCGGGGGTTAGCAATCAGCCCCAGCATTTT. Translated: CASSLAAGVSNQPQHF.

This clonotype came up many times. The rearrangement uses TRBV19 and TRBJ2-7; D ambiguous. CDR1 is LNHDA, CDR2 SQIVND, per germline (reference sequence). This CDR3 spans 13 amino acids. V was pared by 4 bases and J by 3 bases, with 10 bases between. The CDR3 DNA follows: TGTGCCAGTAGTAGGGATAACAACTACGAGCAGTACTTC. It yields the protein CASSRDNNYEQYF. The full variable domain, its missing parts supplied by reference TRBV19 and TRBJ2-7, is DGGITQSPKYLFRKEGQNVTLSCEQNLNHDAMYWYRQDPGQGLRLIYYSQIVNDFQKGDIAEGYSVSREKKESFPLTVTSAQKNPTAFYLCASSRDNNYEQYFGPGTRLTVT.

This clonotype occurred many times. As DNA, the CDR3 is TGTGCCAGCAGTTATCGAACAATAAAGACAGGCTACGAGCAGTACTTC. Encoded protein: CASSYRTIKTGYEQYF. V gene TRBV6-2 or TRBV6-3 combines with J gene TRBJ2-7, with D tentatively TRBD1 (6 bases). The germline V gene has CDR1 MNHEY and CDR2 SVGEGT. V dropped 3 bases and J dropped 3 bases, with 18 bases sitting between them. The CDR3 extends over 16 amino acids.

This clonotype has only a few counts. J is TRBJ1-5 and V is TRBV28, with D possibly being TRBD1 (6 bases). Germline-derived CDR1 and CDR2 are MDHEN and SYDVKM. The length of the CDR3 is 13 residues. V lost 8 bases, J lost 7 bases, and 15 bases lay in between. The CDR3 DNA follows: TGTGCCAGCCGGGGGCTGGGCGGACAGCCCCAGCATTTT. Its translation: CASRGLGGQPQHF.

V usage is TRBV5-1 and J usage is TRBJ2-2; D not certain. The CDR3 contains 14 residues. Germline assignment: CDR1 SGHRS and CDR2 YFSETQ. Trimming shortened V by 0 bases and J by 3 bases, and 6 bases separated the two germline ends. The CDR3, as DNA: TGCGCCAGCAGCTTGGATGCGTACACCGGGGAGCTGTTTTTT. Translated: CASSLDAYTGELFF.

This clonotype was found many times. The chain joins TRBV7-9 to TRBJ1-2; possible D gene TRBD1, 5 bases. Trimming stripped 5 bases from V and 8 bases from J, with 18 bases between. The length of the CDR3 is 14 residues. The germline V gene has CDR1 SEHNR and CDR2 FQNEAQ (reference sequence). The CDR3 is CASSRSPGEGGYTF. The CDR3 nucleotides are TGTGCCAGCAGCCGGTCACCGGGGGAGGGGGGCTACACCTTC.

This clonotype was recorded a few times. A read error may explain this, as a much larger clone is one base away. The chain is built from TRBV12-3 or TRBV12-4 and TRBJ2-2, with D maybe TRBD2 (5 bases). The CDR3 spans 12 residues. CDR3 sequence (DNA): TGTGCCAGCAGTTTACGTGTCGGGGAGCTGTGTTTT. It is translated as CASSLRVGELCF.

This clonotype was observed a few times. CDR3 nucleotide sequence: TGCAGTGCTAGAGAATCGCAGGGGTGGCAGCCCCAGCATTTT. Translation gives CSARESQGWQPQHF. This chain joins TRBV20-1 and TRBJ1-5, with a possible D match to TRBD1 (6 bases). CDR3 size: 14 residues. Trimming shortened V by 0 bases and J by 7 bases, and 13 bases separated the two germline ends. Germline values: CDR1 DFQATT, CDR2 SNEGSKA (reference sequence).

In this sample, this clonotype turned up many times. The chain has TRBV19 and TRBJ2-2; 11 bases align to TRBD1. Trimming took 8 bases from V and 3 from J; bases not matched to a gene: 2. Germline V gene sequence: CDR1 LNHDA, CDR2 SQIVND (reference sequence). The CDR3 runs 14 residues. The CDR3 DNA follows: TGTGCCAGTCGGACAGGGGGCGACACCGGGGAGCTGTTTTTT. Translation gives CASRTGGDTGELFF.

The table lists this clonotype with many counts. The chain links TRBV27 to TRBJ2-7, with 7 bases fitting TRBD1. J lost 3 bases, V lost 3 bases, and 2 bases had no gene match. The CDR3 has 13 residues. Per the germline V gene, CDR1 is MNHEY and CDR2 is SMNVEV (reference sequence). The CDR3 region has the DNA TGTGCCAGCAGTTTTGACAGGGACTACGAGCAGTACTTC. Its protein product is CASSFDRDYEQYF.

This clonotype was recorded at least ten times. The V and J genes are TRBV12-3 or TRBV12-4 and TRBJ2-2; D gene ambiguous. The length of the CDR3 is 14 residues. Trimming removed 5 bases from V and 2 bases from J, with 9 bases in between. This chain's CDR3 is CASSPGSNTGELFF. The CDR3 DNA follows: TGTGCCAGCAGTCCCGGGTCCAACACCGGGGAGCTGTTTTTT.

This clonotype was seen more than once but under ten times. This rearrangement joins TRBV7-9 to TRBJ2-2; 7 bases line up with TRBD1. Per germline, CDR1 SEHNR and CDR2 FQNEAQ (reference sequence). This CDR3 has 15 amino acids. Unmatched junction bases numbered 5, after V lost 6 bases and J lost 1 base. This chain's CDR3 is CASSLQGRNTGELFF. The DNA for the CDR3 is TGTGCCAGCAGTTTACAGGGGCGGAACACCGGGGAGCTGTTTTTT. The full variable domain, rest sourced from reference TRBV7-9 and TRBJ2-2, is DTGVSQNPRHKITKRGQNVTFRCDPISEHNRLYWYRQTLGQGPEFLTYFQNEAQLEKSRLLSDRFSAERPKGSFSTLEIQRTEQGDSAMYLCASSLQGRNTGELFFGEGSRLTVL.

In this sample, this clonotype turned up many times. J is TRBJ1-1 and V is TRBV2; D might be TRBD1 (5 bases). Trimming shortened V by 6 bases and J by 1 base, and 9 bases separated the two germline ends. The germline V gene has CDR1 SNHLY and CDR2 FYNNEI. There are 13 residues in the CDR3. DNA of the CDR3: TGTGCCAGCAGGCGGGGCTCGAACACTGAAGCTTTCTTT. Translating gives CASRRGSNTEAFF.

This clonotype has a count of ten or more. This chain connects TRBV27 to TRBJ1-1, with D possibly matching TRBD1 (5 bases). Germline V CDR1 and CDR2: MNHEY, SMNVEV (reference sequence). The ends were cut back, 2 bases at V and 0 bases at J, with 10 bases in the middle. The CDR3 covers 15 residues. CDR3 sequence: CASSLNRQMNTEAFF. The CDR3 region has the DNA TGTGCCAGCAGTTTAAATCGACAGATGAACACTGAAGCTTTCTTT.

The CDR3 DNA is TGCGCCAGCAGCCAAGATATGCACCCTAACTATGGCTACACCTTC. It yields the protein CASSQDMHPNYGYTF. V is TRBV4-1 and J is TRBJ1-2; unclear D gene. The CDR3 spans 15 residues. Trimming left V 0 bases short and J 0 bases short, with 8 bases between. Germline CDR1 MGHRA, CDR2 YSYEKL.

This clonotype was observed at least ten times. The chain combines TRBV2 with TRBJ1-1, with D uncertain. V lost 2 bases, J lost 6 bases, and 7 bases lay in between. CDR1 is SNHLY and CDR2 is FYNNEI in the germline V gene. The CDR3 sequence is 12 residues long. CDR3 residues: CASSELTAEAFF. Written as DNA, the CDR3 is TGTGCCAGCAGTGAACTAACAGCTGAAGCTTTCTTT.

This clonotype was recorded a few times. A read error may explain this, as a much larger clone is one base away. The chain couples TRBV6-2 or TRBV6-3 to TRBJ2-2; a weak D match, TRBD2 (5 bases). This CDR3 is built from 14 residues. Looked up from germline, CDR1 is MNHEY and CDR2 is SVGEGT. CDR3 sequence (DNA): TGTGCCAGCAGTTACCTGGCGAACACCGGGGAGCTGTGTTTT. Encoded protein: CASSYLANTGELCF.

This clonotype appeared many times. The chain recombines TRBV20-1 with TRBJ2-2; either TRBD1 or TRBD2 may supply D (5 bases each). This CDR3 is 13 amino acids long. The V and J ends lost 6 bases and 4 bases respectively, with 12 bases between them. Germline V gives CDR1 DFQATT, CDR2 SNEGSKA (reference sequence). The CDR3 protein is CSAHGGSTGELFF. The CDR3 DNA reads TGCAGTGCACATGGGGGTAGCACCGGGGAGCTGTTTTTT.

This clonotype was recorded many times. CDR3 nucleotide sequence: TGCGCCAGCAGCTTGGTCTGGGGATATGGAAACACCATATATTTT. Translating gives CASSLVWGYGNTIYF. V is TRBV5-1 and J is TRBJ1-3; D ambiguous. Germline V CDR1 and CDR2: SGHRS, YFSETQ. The CDR3 is 15 amino acids. V shed 0 bases and J shed 3 bases, with 10 bases lying between them.

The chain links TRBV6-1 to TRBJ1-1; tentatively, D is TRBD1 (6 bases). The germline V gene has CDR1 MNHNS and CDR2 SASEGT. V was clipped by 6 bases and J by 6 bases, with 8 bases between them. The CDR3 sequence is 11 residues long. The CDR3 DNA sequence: TGTGCCAGCAGGGGGGCGGCTGAAGCTTTCTTT. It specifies CASRGAAEAFF.

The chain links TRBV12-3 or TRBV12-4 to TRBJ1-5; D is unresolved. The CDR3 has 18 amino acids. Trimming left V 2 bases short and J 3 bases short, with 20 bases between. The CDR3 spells CASSLSVRTEVVNQPQHF. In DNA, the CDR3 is TGTGCCAGCAGTTTAAGTGTCAGGACGGAGGTGGTCAATCAGCCCCAGCATTTT.

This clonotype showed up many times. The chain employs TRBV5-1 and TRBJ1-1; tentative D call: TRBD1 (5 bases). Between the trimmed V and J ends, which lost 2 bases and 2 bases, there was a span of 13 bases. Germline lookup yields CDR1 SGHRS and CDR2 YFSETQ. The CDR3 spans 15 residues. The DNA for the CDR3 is TGCGCCAGCAGCTTAACCGGGACCGCCAACACTGAAGCTTTCTTT. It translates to CASSLTGTANTEAFF.

The CDR3 DNA reads as TGTGCCAGCAGTTACTCGACCCTGGACAGGCCCTACGAGCAGTACTTC. Translating it yields CASSYSTLDRPYEQYF. The rearrangement links TRBV6-5 to TRBJ2-7; 7 bases are shared with TRBD1. With V trimmed by 0 bases and J by 2 bases, 7 bases remained unmatched. There are 16 residues in the CDR3. Looked up from germline, CDR1 is MNHEY and CDR2 is SVGAGI.